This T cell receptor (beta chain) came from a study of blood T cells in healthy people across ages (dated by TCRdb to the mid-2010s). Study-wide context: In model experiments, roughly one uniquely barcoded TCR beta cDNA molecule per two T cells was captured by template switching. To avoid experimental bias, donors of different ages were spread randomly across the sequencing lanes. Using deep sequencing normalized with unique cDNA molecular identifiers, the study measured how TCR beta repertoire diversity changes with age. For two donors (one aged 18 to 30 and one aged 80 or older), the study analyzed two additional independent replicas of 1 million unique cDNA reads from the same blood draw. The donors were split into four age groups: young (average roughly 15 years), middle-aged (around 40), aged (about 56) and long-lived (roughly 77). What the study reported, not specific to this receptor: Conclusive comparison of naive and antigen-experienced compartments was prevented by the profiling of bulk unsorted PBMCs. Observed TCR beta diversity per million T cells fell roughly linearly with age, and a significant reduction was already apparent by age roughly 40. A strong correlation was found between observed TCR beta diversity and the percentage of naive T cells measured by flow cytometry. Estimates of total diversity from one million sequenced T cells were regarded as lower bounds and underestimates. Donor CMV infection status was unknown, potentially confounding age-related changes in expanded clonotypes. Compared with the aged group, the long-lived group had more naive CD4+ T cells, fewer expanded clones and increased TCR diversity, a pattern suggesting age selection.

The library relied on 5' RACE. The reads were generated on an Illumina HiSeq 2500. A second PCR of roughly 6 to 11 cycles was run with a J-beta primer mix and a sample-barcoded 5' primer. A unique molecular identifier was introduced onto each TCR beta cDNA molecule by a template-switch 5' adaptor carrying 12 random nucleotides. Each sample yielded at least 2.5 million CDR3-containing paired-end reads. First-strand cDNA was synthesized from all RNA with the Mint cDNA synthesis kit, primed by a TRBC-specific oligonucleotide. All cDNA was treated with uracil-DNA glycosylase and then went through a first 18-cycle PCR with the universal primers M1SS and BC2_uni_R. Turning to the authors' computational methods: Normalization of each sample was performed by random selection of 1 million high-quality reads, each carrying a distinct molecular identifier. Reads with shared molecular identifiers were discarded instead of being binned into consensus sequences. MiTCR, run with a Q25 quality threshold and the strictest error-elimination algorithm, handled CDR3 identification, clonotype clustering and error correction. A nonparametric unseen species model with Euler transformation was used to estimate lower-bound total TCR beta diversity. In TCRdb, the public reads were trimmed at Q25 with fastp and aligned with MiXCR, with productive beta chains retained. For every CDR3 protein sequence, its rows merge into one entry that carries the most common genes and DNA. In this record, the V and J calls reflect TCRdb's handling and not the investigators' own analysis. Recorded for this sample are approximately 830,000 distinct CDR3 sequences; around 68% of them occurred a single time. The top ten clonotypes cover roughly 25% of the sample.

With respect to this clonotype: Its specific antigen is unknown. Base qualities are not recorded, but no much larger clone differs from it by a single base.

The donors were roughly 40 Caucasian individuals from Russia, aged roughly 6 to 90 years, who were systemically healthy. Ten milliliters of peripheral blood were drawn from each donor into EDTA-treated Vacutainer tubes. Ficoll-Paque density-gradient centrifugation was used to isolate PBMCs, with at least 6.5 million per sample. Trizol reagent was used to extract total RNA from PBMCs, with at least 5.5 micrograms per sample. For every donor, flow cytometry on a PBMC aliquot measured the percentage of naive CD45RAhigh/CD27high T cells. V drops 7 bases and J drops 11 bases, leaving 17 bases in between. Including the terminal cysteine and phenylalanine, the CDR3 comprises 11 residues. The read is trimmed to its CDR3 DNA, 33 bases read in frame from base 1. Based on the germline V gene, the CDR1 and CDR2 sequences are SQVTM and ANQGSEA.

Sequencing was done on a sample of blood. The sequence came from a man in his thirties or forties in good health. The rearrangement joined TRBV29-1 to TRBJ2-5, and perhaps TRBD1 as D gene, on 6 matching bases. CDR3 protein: CSGNREGEQYF. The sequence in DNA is TGCAGCGGGAACAGGGAAGGTGAGCAGTACTTC. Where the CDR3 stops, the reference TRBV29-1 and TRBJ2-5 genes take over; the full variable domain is SAVISQKPSRDICQRGTSLTIQCQVDSQVTMMFWYRQQPGQSLTLIATANQGSEATYESGFVIDKFPISRPNLTFSTLTVSNMSPEDSSIYLCSGNREGEQYFGPGTRLLVL.